The 32 T cell receptor beta chains below come from one sample, sequenced in a study of blood T cell repertoires in COVID-19. Repertoires were generated with immunoSEQ multiplex PCR, while TCRdb's copy carries only in-frame clones and drops some. The sample consists of 350,000 to 550,000 clones, 85% to 90% of them appearing once. Sequencing was carried out using PBMCs or T cells enriched from blood (not recorded which). The receptor set was obtained from a man between 25 and 39 years old who had recovered from COVID-19.

DNA for the CDR3: TGCGCCAGCAGTCCTCCGTCTCAGGCTGGCTACACCTTC. It translates to CASSPPSQAGYTF. The rearrangement links TRBV5-1 to TRBJ1-2; unclear D gene. V lost 5 bases to trimming and J lost 7 bases, with 15 bases between them. Germline lookup yields CDR1 SGHRS and CDR2 YFSETQ. The CDR3 has 13 residues.

This chain uses TRBV3-1 (or the pseudogene TRBV3-2) with TRBJ2-1; 9 bases are a match to TRBD1. J was trimmed by 9 bases and V by 4 bases; bases with no gene match: 7. CDR3 length: 14 residues. In germline, CDR1 is LGHDT, CDR2 YNNKEL (reference sequence). The chain's CDR3 is CASSPRDREGEQFF. In nucleotides, the CDR3 is TGTGCCAGCAGCCCACGGGACAGGGAGGGTGAGCAGTTCTTC.

CDR3 bases: TGTGCCAGCAGCTCCGGGCTAGCGGGGAGTACAGATACGCAGTATTTT. It yields the protein CASSSGLAGSTDTQYF. The V call is TRBV11-3, the J call TRBJ2-3; TRBD2 matches at 9 bases. The germline V gene encodes CDR1 SGHNT and CDR2 YENEEA. With 4 bases clipped from V and 3 bases from J, the junction kept 8 bases outside the gene matches. The CDR3 covers 16 residues. Together with reference TRBV11-3 and TRBJ2-3, the CDR3 gives the full variable domain: EAGVVQSPRYKIIEKKQPVAFWCNPISGHNTLYWYLQNLGQGPELLIRYENEEAVDDSQLPKDRFSAERLKGVDSTLKIQPAELGDSAVYLCASSSGLAGSTDTQYFGPGTRLTVL.

This clone was seen a single time. The chain carries TRBV27 and TRBJ1-5; 7 bases match TRBD1. Unmatched junction bases numbered 2, after V lost 2 bases and J lost 4 bases. Germline assignment: CDR1 MNHEY and CDR2 SMNVEV (reference sequence). The CDR3 sequence is 14 residues long. For the CDR3, the DNA is TGTGCCAGCAGTTTAATACAGGGGAATCAGCCCCAGCATTTT. It specifies CASSLIQGNQPQHF.

The V call is TRBV19, the J call TRBJ1-5; TRBD1 agrees at 8 bases. The germline CDR1 and CDR2 sequences are LNHDA and SQIVND (reference sequence). Trimming removed 4 bases from V and 4 bases from J; junction bases left unmatched: 3. This CDR3 contains 14 residues. The CDR3 DNA reads TGTGCCAGTAGTACCCGGACAGGGAATCAGCCCCAGCATTTT. Translation: CASSTRTGNQPQHF.

The chain recombines TRBV29-1 with TRBJ1-5; D uncertain. With 4 bases removed from V and 7 bases from J, the gap between germline ends came to 11 bases. The germline gives CDR1 SQVTM, CDR2 ANQGSEA. The CDR3 spans 12 residues. The CDR3 reads CSVGASGQPQHF. CDR3 nucleotides: TGCAGCGTTGGGGCGTCCGGACAGCCCCAGCATTTT. Full variable domain (rest looked up from reference TRBV29-1 and TRBJ1-5): SAVISQKPSRDICQRGTSLTIQCQVDSQVTMMFWYRQQPGQSLTLIATANQGSEATYESGFVIDKFPISRPNLTFSTLTVSNMSPEDSSIYLCSVGASGQPQHFGDGTRLSIL.

The chain is built from TRBV28 and TRBJ2-3; 14 bases match TRBD2. Germline V gene data show CDR1 as MDHEN and CDR2 as SYDVKM. This CDR3 has 16 residues. V lost 7 bases to trimming and J lost 7 bases; unmatched junction nucleotides: 10. The CDR3 spells CASTNAGTSGSNTQYF. Written as DNA, the CDR3 is TGTGCCAGCACCAACGCCGGGACTAGCGGGAGTAATACGCAGTATTTT.

V and J are TRBV9 and TRBJ2-5; the D gene is possibly TRBD2 (6 bases). Per germline, CDR1 SGDLS and CDR2 YYNGEE. V lost 0 bases to trimming and J lost 2 bases, with 11 bases between them. The CDR3 totals 15 residues. In DNA form, the CDR3 reads TGTGCCAGCAGCGTAGAGGGCGGGATACAAGAGACCCAGTACTTC. This encodes CASSVEGGIQETQYF.

This chain connects TRBV10-1 to TRBJ2-5; 13 bases agree with TRBD2. The length of the CDR3 is 15 residues. Germline assignment: CDR1 WNHNN and CDR2 SYGVQD (reference sequence). With V trimmed by 2 bases and J by 4 bases, 1 base remained unmatched. As DNA, the CDR3 is TGCGCCAGCAGTGAGAGGACTAGCGGGAGAGAGACCCAGTACTTC. Its translation: CASSERTSGRETQYF.

V is TRBV14 and J is TRBJ1-4, with 9 bases fitting TRBD1. Germline-derived CDR1 and CDR2 are SGHDN and FVKESK. Trimming at V came to 3 bases and at J to 8 bases, leaving 4 bases not matched to a gene. The CDR3 extends over 14 amino acids. The CDR3 loop is CASSQTGGGEKLFF. The CDR3 nucleotides are TGTGCCAGCAGCCAGACAGGGGGTGGAGAAAAACTGTTTTTT. The full variable domain, with the rest looked up from reference TRBV14 and TRBJ1-4, is EAGVTQFPSHSVIEKGQTVTLRCDPISGHDNLYWYRRVMGKEIKFLLHFVKESKQDESGMPNNRFLAERTGGTYSTLKVQPAELEDSGVYFCASSQTGGGEKLFFGSGTQLSVL.

The rearrangement joins TRBV12-5 to TRBJ2-1; 7 nucleotides agree with TRBD2. This CDR3 has 15 residues. Germline values: CDR1 LGHNT, CDR2 FRNRAP. J gave up 12 bases and V 6 bases, and 17 bases lay outside the gene matches. The CDR3 DNA is TGTGCTAGTGGCCCGACTAGCTTTAACTACAATAGGCAGTTCTTC. This sequence encodes CASGPTSFNYNRQFF.

This clone was seen just once. The rearrangement joins TRBV11-2 to TRBJ2-1, with 9 positions matching TRBD1. This CDR3 spans 15 amino acids. Trimming removed 6 bases from V and 5 bases from J; junction bases left unmatched: 8. Germline loops: CDR1 SGHAT, CDR2 FQNNGV. The DNA for the CDR3 is TGTGCCAGCAGTGTACCGGGACAGGGACACAATGAGCAGTTCTTC. Encoded protein: CASSVPGQGHNEQFF.

J is TRBJ2-7 and V is TRBV4-2, with D unclear. Germline V CDR1 and CDR2: LGHNA, YNFKEQ. Trimming removed 3 bases from V and 3 bases from J, with 15 bases in between. This CDR3 comprises 15 residues. The CDR3 DNA reads TGTGCCAGCAGCCAGTCTTTGGCAAATTACTACGAGCAGTACTTC. Its protein is CASSQSLANYYEQYF.

The CDR3 spells CASSNQKVSNTEAFF. In nucleotides, the CDR3 is TGCGCCAGCTCCAACCAGAAAGTCTCGAACACTGAAGCTTTCTTT. J is TRBJ1-1 and V is TRBV5-1, with unresolved D. Germline assignment: CDR1 SGHRS and CDR2 YFSETQ. The ends were cut back, 7 bases at V and 1 base at J, with 17 bases in the middle. CDR3 size: 15 residues.

The J gene is TRBJ1-5, the V gene TRBV28, with a tentative D call TRBD1 (6 bases). This CDR3 spans 15 amino acids. V was clipped by 7 bases and J by 7 bases, with 20 bases between them. Germline V gene data show CDR1 as MDHEN and CDR2 as SYDVKM. The CDR3 sequence: CASTSPQAGAQPQHF. CDR3 bases: TGTGCCAGCACCTCCCCTCAGGCAGGGGCGCAGCCCCAGCATTTT.

V and J are TRBV30 and TRBJ1-6; no firm D call. Trimming pared 4 bases from V and 7 bases from J, leaving 17 bases between. The CDR3 is made up of 15 amino acids. Germline V gene lookup returns CDR1 GTSNPN and CDR2 SVGIG (reference sequence). CDR3 region: CAWTALIGGNSPLHF. CDR3 DNA: TGTGCCTGGACGGCCTTAATAGGAGGGAATTCACCCCTCCACTTT.

V is TRBV5-1 and J is TRBJ2-5; 8 positions agree with TRBD2. Trimming at V came to 0 bases and at J to 2 bases, leaving 3 bases not matched to a gene. CDR3 size: 15 residues. Germline V lookup: CDR1 SGHRS, CDR2 YFSETQ. The CDR3 loop is CASSLAAGGQETQYF. The CDR3 nucleotides are TGCGCCAGCAGCTTGGCGGCGGGAGGTCAAGAGACCCAGTACTTC.

This chain uses TRBV5-1 with TRBJ2-1; 15 nucleotides match TRBD2. V lost 4 bases to trimming and J lost 7 bases; unmatched junction nucleotides: 9. The length of the CDR3 is 17 residues. CDR1 is SGHRS, CDR2 YFSETQ, per germline. DNA of the CDR3: TGCGCCAGCAGCCCGGGACTAGCGGGAGGCCCCCAGAATGAGCAGTTCTTC. Its translation: CASSPGLAGGPQNEQFF.

The rearrangement links TRBV4-1 to TRBJ2-3, with a tentative D call TRBD2 (5 bases). Germline CDR1 is MGHRA and CDR2 is YSYEKL. CDR3 size: 15 residues. V was cut by 4 bases and J by 4 bases, with 15 bases left in between. CDR3 bases: TGCGCCAGCAGCCTTGGACTCCTTAGGGCAGATACGCAGTATTTT. Residues: CASSLGLLRADTQYF.

The chain carries TRBV19 and TRBJ2-2; D remains unclear. The germline V gene encodes CDR1 LNHDA and CDR2 SQIVND (reference sequence). The CDR3 runs 18 residues. V dropped 1 base and J dropped 0 bases, with 15 bases sitting between them. The CDR3 here is CASSIARPGGANTGELFF. In nucleotides, the CDR3 is TGTGCCAGTAGTATAGCGAGACCCGGCGGTGCGAACACCGGGGAGCTGTTTTTT.

The chain is built from TRBV13 and TRBJ1-2; no firm D call. This CDR3 has 9 residues. CDR1 is PRHDT and CDR2 is FYEKMQ in the germline V gene (reference sequence). V lost 8 bases and J lost 8, with 6 bases in between. For the CDR3, the DNA is TGTGCCAGCGGCCTCGGCTACACCTTC. It translates to CASGLGYTF.

The genes are TRBV19 and TRBJ1-2, with TRBD1 matching over 7 bases. The CDR3 is 15 residues long. Germline lookup yields CDR1 LNHDA and CDR2 SQIVND (reference sequence). Trimming removed 3 bases from V and 7 bases from J; junction bases left unmatched: 11. The CDR3 DNA reads TGTGCCAGTAGTATCGGGACAGAAGTTAGTCTTGGCTACACCTTC. Protein: CASSIGTEVSLGYTF.

This sequence joins TRBV15 and TRBJ2-5, with 9 bases fitting TRBD1. The germline CDR1 and CDR2 sequences are LNHNV and YYDKDF (reference sequence). This CDR3 spans 14 amino acids. V dropped 8 bases and J dropped 7; count of bases not matched to a gene: 11. The CDR3 protein is CATVRDRVGGTQYF. The DNA for the CDR3 is TGTGCCACCGTCCGGGACAGGGTAGGGGGGACCCAGTACTTC.

This chain uses TRBV5-1 with TRBJ2-2; D call uncertain. The CDR3 runs 14 residues. Looked up from germline, CDR1 is SGHRS and CDR2 is YFSETQ. Trimming left V 0 bases short and J 6 bases short, with 9 bases between. The DNA for the CDR3 is TGCGCCAGCAGCTTGGATCGAGTCGCCGGGGAGCTGTTTTTT. Its protein product is CASSLDRVAGELFF.

The rearrangement uses TRBV7-8 and TRBJ2-3, with 7 bases matching TRBD2. Germline-derived CDR1 and CDR2 are SGHVS and FQNEAQ. V shed 9 bases, J shed 6 bases, and the junction held 15 bases outside the gene matches. CDR3 size: 15 residues. In DNA, the CDR3 is TGTGCCAGTAGTATGTCCGCGGGAGAATGGGATACGCAGTATTTT. Protein product: CASSMSAGEWDTQYF.

The sample holds a few counts of this clone. The chain employs TRBV5-6 and TRBJ2-2; weak D call: TRBD1 (6 bases). Trimming removed 2 bases at V and 7 bases at J, with 15 bases between. The germline V gene has CDR1 SGHDT and CDR2 YYEEEE. The CDR3 length is 15 residues. CDR3 sequence (DNA): TGTGCCAGCAGCTTTTCCTGGGGGCTTGGCGGGGAGCTGTTTTTT. Translating gives CASSFSWGLGGELFF. Together with reference TRBV5-6 and TRBJ2-2, the CDR3 gives the full variable domain: DAGVTQSPTHLIKTRGQQVTLRCSPKSGHDTVSWYQQALGQGPQFIFQYYEEEERQRGNFPDRFSGHQFPNYSSELNVNALLLGDSALYLCASSFSWGLGGELFFGEGSRLTVL.

The rearrangement joins TRBV7-2 to TRBJ2-1, with 8 bases identical to TRBD2. Germline loops: CDR1 SGHTA, CDR2 FQGNSA. The CDR3 contains 15 residues. V lost 4 bases, J lost 5 bases, and 7 bases stayed unmatched. CDR3 sequence reads: CASSSSGSSHNEQFF. The CDR3 bases are TGTGCCAGCAGCTCGAGCGGGAGTAGTCACAATGAGCAGTTCTTC.

The chain couples TRBV5-1 to TRBJ2-1; 7 nucleotides line up with TRBD2. The germline V gene has CDR1 SGHRS and CDR2 YFSETQ. V lost 5 bases, J lost 6 bases, and 2 bases stayed unmatched. The CDR3 runs to 12 residues. The CDR3 protein is CASRAGINEQFF. The CDR3 nucleotides are TGCGCCAGCAGAGCGGGGATCAATGAGCAGTTCTTC.

Comment on this clone: The sample contains more than one DNA sequence encoding this CDR3. V gene TRBV4-1 combines with J gene TRBJ2-7; 7 bases line up with TRBD1. The CDR3 is 14 amino acids. J was trimmed by 2 bases and V by 1 base; bases with no gene match: 2. The germline V gene has CDR1 MGHRA and CDR2 YSYEKL. CDR3 DNA sequence: TGCGCCAGCAGCCAAGGACAGGGAGCCTACGAGCAGTACTTC. Translation gives CASSQGQGAYEQYF.

The genes are TRBV7-9 and TRBJ1-2; a weak D match, TRBD1 (5 bases). This CDR3 has 14 residues. CDR1 is SEHNR, CDR2 FQNEAQ, per germline (reference sequence). V lost 6 bases and J lost 4, with 15 bases in between. The CDR3 DNA follows: TGTGCCAGCAGTTCTGAACGGGGGAGCTATGGCTACACCTTC. It specifies CASSSERGSYGYTF.

This chain uses TRBV7-9 with TRBJ1-2; 9 bases fit TRBD1. CDR1 and CDR2 (germline): SEHNR, FQNEAQ (reference sequence). This CDR3 region has 15 residues. Trimming removed 5 bases from V and 3 bases from J; junction bases left unmatched: 7. The DNA of the CDR3 is TGTGCCAGCAGCCCCGGGACAGGGAACTACTATGGCTACACCTTC. This sequence encodes CASSPGTGNYYGYTF.

J is TRBJ2-1 and V is TRBV7-2; possibly TRBD2 for D (5 bases). Trimming took off 7 bases at V and 0 bases at J, with 10 bases between the two ends. CDR3 length equals 14 residues. The germline V gene has CDR1 SGHTA and CDR2 FQGNSA. CDR3 sequence (DNA): TGTGCCAGCAATCGGGATAGCTCCTACAATGAGCAGTTCTTC. Its translation is CASNRDSSYNEQFF.